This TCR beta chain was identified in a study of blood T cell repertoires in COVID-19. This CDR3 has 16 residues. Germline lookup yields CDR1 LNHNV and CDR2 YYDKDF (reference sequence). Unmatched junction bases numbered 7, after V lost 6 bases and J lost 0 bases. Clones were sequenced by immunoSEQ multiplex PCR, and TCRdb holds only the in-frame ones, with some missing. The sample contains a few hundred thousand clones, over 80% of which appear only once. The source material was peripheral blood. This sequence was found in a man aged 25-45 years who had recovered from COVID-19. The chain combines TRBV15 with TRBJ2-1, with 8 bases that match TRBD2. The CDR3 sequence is CATSYPGGSSYNEQFF. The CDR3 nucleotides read TGTGCCACCAGTTACCCGGGGGGGAGCTCCTACAATGAGCAGTTCTTC.